The TCR beta chain under discussion was sequenced for a study of regulatory T cells in long-lasting Graves disease. Assembly of TCR beta libraries relied on iRepertoire HTBI primers together with Arm-PCR of CDR3 regions. MiXCR was run by TCRdb on the multiplex PCR reads, yielding one entry per CDR3 protein. The sample has approximately 440,000 distinct CDR3 sequences, roughly 17% seen once. Time point noted: newly diagnosed GD, antithyroid drugs for less than 3 months. The TCR library was made from RNA extracted from PBMCs. Germline CDR1 and CDR2: MNHEY and SVGEGT. After removal of 0 bases from V and 7 bases from J, the junction contained 6 bases not matched to a gene. CDR3 length: 16 residues. In addition, the sample was reused for a study of T cells in Graves' hyperthyroidism and ophthalmopathy. From that report: Graves' hyperthyroidism was deemed stable absent ophthalmopathy progression within 18 months. Researchers ran a first-round RT-PCR on the TCR CDR3 using the HTBI primer set.

The receptor was isolated from a man aged 40-55 years with Graves disease. This specimen consisted of peripheral blood mononuclear cells (PBMCs), obtained at new diagnosis, from a patient treated with antithyroid drugs. This chain joins TRBV6-2 or TRBV6-3 and TRBJ2-7; 13 bases are a match to TRBD2. In nucleotides, the CDR3 is TGTGCCAGCAGTTACTCAGTAACGGGACTAGCGGGAGAGCAGTACTTC. It specifies CASSYSVTGLAGEQYF.